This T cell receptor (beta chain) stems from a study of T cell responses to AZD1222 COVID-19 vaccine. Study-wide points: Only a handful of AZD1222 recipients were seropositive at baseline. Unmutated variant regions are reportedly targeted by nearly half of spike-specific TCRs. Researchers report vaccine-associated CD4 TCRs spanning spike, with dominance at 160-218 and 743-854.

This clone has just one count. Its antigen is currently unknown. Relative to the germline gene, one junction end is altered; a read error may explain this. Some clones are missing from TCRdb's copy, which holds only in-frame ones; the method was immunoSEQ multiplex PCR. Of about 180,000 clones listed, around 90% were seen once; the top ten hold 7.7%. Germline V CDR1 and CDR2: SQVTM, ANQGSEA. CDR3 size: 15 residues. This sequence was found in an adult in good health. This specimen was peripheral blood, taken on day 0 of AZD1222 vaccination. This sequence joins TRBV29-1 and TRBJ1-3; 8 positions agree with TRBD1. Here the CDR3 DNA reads TGCAGCGTCGAAGTTCTGTCACAGGGGGGGTACACCATATATTTT. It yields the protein CSVEVLSQGGYTIYF.